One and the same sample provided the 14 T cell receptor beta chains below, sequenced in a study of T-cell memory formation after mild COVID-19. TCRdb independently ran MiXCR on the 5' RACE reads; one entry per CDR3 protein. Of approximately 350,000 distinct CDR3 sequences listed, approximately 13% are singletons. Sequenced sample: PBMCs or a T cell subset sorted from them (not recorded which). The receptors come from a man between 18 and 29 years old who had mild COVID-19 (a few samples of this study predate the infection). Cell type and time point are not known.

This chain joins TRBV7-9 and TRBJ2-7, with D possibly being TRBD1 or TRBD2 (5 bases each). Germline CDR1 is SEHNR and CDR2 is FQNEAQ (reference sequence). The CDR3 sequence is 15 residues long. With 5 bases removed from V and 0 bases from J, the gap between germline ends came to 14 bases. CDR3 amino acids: CASSRDGGSSYEQYV. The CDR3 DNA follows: TGTGCCAGCAGCCGGGACGGTGGTAGCTCCTACGAGCAGTACGTC.

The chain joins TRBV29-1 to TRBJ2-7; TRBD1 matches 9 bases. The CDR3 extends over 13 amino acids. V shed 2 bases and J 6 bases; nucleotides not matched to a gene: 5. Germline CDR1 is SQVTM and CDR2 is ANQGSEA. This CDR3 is CSVETQGAGEQYF. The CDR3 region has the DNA TGCAGCGTTGAAACACAGGGGGCCGGCGAGCAGTACTTC.

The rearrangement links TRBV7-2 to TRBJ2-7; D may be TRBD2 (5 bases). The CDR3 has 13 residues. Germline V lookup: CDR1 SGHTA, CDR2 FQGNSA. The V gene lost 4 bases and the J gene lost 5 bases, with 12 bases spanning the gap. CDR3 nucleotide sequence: TGTGCCAGCAGCTCCCCCCCCGGGAACGAGCAGTACGTC. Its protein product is CASSSPPGNEQYV.

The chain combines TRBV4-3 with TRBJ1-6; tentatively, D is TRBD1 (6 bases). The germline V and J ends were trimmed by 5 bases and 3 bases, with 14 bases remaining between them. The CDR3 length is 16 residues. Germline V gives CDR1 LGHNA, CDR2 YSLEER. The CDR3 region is CASSERTGYYNSPLHF. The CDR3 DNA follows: TGCGCCAGCAGCGAGCGTACAGGGTACTATAATTCACCCCTCCACTTT.

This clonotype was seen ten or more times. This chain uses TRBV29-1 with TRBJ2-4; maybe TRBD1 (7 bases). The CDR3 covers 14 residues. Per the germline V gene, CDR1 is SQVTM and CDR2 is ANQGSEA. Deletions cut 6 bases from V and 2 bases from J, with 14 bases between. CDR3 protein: CSVAGQSTKNIQYF. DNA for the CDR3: TGCAGCGTGGCGGGACAGTCTACCAAAAACATTCAGTACTTC.

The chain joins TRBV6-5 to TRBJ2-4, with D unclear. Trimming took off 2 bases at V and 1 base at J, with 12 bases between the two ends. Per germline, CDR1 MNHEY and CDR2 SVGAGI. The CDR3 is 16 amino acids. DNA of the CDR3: TGTGCCAGCAGTTACGCTTCGGTGTTTGCCAAAAACATTCAGTACTTC. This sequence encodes CASSYASVFAKNIQYF.

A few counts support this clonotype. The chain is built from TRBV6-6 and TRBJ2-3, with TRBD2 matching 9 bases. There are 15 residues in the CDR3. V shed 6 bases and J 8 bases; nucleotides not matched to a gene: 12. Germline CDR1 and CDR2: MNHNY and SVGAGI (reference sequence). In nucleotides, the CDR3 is TGTGCCAGCAGATTGGGCGGGAGGGGCCGGGGTACGCAGTATTTT. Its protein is CASRLGGRGRGTQYF.

Written as DNA, the CDR3 is TGTGCCAGCAGTCCACGTTGGGGACTGAACACTGAAGCTTTCTTT. As protein: CASSPRWGLNTEAFF. The chain uses TRBV12-3 or TRBV12-4 and TRBJ1-1; D may be TRBD1 (5 bases). This CDR3 region has 15 residues. Deletions cut 5 bases from V and 0 bases from J, with 13 bases between.

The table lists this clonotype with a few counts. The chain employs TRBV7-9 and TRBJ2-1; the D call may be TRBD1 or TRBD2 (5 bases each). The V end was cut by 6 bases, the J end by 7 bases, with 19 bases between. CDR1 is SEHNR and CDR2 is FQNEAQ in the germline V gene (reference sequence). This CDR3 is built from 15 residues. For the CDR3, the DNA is TGTGCCAGCAGTCCAGGTCCGAGGGGTTGGAATGAGCAGTTCTTC. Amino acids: CASSPGPRGWNEQFF.

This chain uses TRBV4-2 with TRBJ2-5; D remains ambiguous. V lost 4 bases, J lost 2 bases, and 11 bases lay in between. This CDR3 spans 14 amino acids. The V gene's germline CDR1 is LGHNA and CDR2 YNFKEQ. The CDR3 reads CASSPRLQQETQYF. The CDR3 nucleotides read TGTGCCAGCAGCCCCAGGCTCCAGCAAGAGACCCAGTACTTC.

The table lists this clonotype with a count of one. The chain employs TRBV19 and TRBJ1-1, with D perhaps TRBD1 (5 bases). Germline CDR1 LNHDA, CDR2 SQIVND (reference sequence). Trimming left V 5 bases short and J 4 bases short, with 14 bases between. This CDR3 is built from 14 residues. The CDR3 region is CASSPTAGTTEAFF. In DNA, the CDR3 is TGTGCCAGTAGTCCAACGGCAGGGACCACTGAAGCTTTCTTT.

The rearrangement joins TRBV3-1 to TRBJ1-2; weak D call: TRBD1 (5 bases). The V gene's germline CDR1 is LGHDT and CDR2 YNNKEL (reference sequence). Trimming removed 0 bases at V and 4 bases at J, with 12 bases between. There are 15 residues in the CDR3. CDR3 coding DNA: TGTGCCAGCAGCCAAGACCGGGGAGGGGTCTATGGCTACACCTTC. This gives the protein CASSQDRGGVYGYTF.

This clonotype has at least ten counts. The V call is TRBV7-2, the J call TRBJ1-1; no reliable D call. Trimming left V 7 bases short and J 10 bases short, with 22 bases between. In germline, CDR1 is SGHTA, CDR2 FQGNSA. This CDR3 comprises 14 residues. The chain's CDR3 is CASTDWNGLLGAFF. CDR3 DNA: TGTGCCAGCACCGACTGGAATGGTTTGTTGGGAGCTTTCTTT.

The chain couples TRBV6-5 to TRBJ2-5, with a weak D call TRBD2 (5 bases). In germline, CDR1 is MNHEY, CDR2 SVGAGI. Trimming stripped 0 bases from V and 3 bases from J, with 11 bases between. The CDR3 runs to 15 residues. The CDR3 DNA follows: TGTGCCAGCAGTTACTCGGTTTTCGGGGAAGAGACCCAGTACTTC. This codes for CASSYSVFGEETQYF.